This T cell receptor beta chain was retrieved from a study of Graves' ophthalmopathy and Graves' hyperthyroidism. Amplification of TCR beta CDR3 regions used RNA transcripts. First-round RT-PCR with HTBI primers preceded a second-round multiplex PCR. MiXCR, applied by TCRdb to the multiplex PCR reads, yields one record per CDR3 protein. The sample consists of hundreds of thousands of distinct CDR3 sequences, over 20% of them appearing once. The CDR3 loop spans 14 amino acids. Looked up from germline, CDR1 is SGHRS and CDR2 is YFSETQ. The germline V and J ends were trimmed by 0 bases and 0 bases, with 5 bases remaining between them. There are a few counts of this clonotype.

V and J are TRBV5-1 and TRBJ2-3; D unclear. This receptor was taken from a woman under 30 with stable Graves' hyperthyroidism. Some clones in this sample may be carry-over from other donors' samples. Sequenced input: peripheral blood. CDR3 DNA sequence: TGCGCCAGCAGCTTGGACATAAGCACAGATACGCAGTATTTT. This codes for CASSLDISTDTQYF.